This TCR beta chain is from a study of blood T cell repertoires in COVID-19. As for the study in general: T cells, B-cell-depleted T cells, or PBMCs provided the cDNA or gDNA that served as material.

V was pared by 0 bases and J by 4 bases, with 10 bases between. The CDR3 length is 13 residues. Germline V CDR1 and CDR2: GTSNPN, SVGIG (reference sequence). In this sample, this clone turned up a few times. Sequenced by immunoSEQ multiplex PCR; TCRdb stores in-frame clones only, minus some. The sample shows about 220,000 clones, roughly nine tenths of them seen only once. Specimen: peripheral blood. The V and J genes are TRBV30 and TRBJ2-7; possibly TRBD2 for D (5 bases). This receptor was taken from a man aged 40-49 years with acute or convalescent COVID-19. The CDR3 sequence is CAWSVLGGYEQYF. As DNA, the CDR3 is TGTGCCTGGAGTGTACTAGGAGGATACGAGCAGTACTTC.